This passage covers 28 T cell receptor beta chains from one sample sequenced in a study of T cell clonotyping in hematopoietic cell transplantation. Assay: immunoSEQ multiplex PCR; the TCRdb copy retains only in-frame clones and omits some. The data show some 3,100 clones, 90% to 95% seen once. The sample in question was PBMCs, obtained at the time of graft-versus-host disease after allogeneic stem cell transplant. The receptors here all came from a male patient aged 60-70 years who had an allogeneic stem cell transplant from a related donor, so the T cells may come from the graft donor. Some clones in this sample may be carry-over from other donors' samples.

V and J are TRBV7-2 and TRBJ1-2, with TRBD1 matching over 9 bases. Germline V gene sequence: CDR1 SGHTA, CDR2 FQGNSA. The length of the CDR3 is 14 residues. With 5 bases clipped from V and 8 bases from J, the junction kept 9 bases outside the gene matches. The CDR3 DNA is TGTGCCAGCAGCGTAGGCCGGACAGGGGAAGGCTACACCTTC. Translation: CASSVGRTGEGYTF. Filled out from reference TRBV7-2 and TRBJ1-2, the complete variable domain reads GAGVSQSPSNKVTEKGKDVELRCDPISGHTALYWYRQSLGQGLEFLIYFQGNSAPDKSGLPSDRFSAERTGGSVSTLTIQRTQQEDSAVYLCASSVGRTGEGYTFGSGTRLTVV.

The chain links TRBV5-1 to TRBJ2-3; D is unresolved. There are 13 residues in the CDR3. With 4 bases removed from V and 5 bases from J, the gap between germline ends came to 11 bases. Per germline, CDR1 SGHRS and CDR2 YFSETQ. The CDR3: CASSTGPGDTQYF. CDR3 coding DNA: TGCGCCAGCAGCACCGGACCGGGAGATACGCAGTATTTT.

The V call is TRBV11-3, the J call TRBJ2-6; D is undetermined. The CDR3 spans 14 residues. The V end lost 3 bases, the J end lost 1 base, and 4 bases lay between the germline ends. Germline CDR1 reads SGHNT; CDR2 reads YENEEA. In DNA form, the CDR3 reads TGTGCCAGCAGCTTGAGATCTGGGGCCAACGTCCTGACTTTC. Protein product: CASSLRSGANVLTF.

The V call is TRBV10-3, the J call TRBJ1-1; no definite D call. Germline V lookup: CDR1 ENHRY, CDR2 SYGVKD. There are 13 residues in the CDR3. The ends were cut back, 2 bases at V and 7 bases at J, with 11 bases in the middle. Here the CDR3 DNA reads TGTGCCATCAGTGAGCGGGCGATGGGTGAAGCTTTCTTT. Its translation is CAISERAMGEAFF.

The chain combines TRBV6-5 with TRBJ2-5; 9 nucleotides match TRBD2. Unmatched junction bases numbered 5, after V lost 1 base and J lost 2 bases. The CDR3 is 16 amino acids. Germline-derived CDR1 and CDR2 are MNHEY and SVGAGI. The CDR3 loop reads CASSYFLAGFQETQYF. CDR3 coding DNA: TGTGCCAGCAGTTACTTCCTAGCGGGGTTTCAAGAGACCCAGTACTTC.

This rearrangement joins TRBV27 to TRBJ1-4; D perhaps matches TRBD1 (6 bases). This CDR3 region has 14 residues. Germline-derived CDR1 and CDR2 are MNHEY and SMNVEV (reference sequence). The V end was cut by 8 bases, the J end by 7 bases, with 17 bases between. The CDR3 DNA reads TGTGCCAGCCGCATACAGGGTGGAAGTGAAAAACTGTTTTTT. Translated: CASRIQGGSEKLFF. Full variable domain (remainder filled in from reference TRBV27 and TRBJ1-4): EAQVTQNPRYLITVTGKKLTVTCSQNMNHEYMSWYRQDPGLGLRQIYYSMNVEVTDKGDVPEGYKVSRKEKRNFPLILESPSPNQTSLYFCASRIQGGSEKLFFGSGTQLSVL.

This chain links TRBV5-6 with TRBJ1-5; 7 bases agree with TRBD1. Germline V gives CDR1 SGHDT, CDR2 YYEEEE. The CDR3 runs to 14 residues. After removal of 4 bases from V and 7 bases from J, the junction contained 8 bases not matched to a gene. CDR3 sequence reads: CASSETGSRQPQHF. CDR3 sequence (DNA): TGTGCCAGCAGCGAGACAGGGTCGAGGCAGCCCCAGCATTTT.

This chain joins TRBV7-8 and TRBJ2-3, with TRBD2 identical over 13 bases. Germline V lookup: CDR1 SGHVS, CDR2 FQNEAQ. The V segment lost 3 bases and the J segment 4 bases; nucleotides outside the gene matches: 1. The CDR3 has 15 amino acids. The CDR3 DNA sequence: TGTGCCAGCAGCTTCACTAGCGGGGGGGCAGATACGCAGTATTTT. Protein product: CASSFTSGGADTQYF. The full variable domain, completed using reference TRBV7-8 and TRBJ2-3, is GAGVSQSPRYKVAKRGQDVALRCDPISGHVSLFWYQQALGQGPEFLTYFQNEAQLDKSGLPSDRFFAERPEGSVSTLKIQRTQQEDSAVYLCASSFTSGGADTQYFGPGTRLTVL.

The chain carries TRBV19 and TRBJ1-1, with 8 bases aligning to TRBD1. CDR3 length: 14 residues. V shed 6 bases and J 1 base; nucleotides not matched to a gene: 4. In germline, CDR1 is LNHDA, CDR2 SQIVND (reference sequence). In DNA, the CDR3 is TGTGCCAGTAGCGTCGACAGGGGGAACACTGAAGCTTTCTTT. Protein sequence: CASSVDRGNTEAFF. Looking up the rest from reference TRBV19 and TRBJ1-1 gives the full variable domain: DGGITQSPKYLFRKEGQNVTLSCEQNLNHDAMYWYRQDPGQGLRLIYYSQIVNDFQKGDIAEGYSVSREKKESFPLTVTSAQKNPTAFYLCASSVDRGNTEAFFGQGTRLTVV.

This clone was seen only once. In DNA form, the CDR3 reads TGTGCCAGTACCCGACAGGGGGAGGTATATGGCTACACCTTC. This gives the protein CASTRQGEVYGYTF. The V and J genes are TRBV19 and TRBJ1-2, with 9 positions matching TRBD1. The ends lost 7 bases at V and 5 bases at J; junction bases unmatched: 8. This CDR3 is 14 amino acids long. Germline V gives CDR1 LNHDA, CDR2 SQIVND (reference sequence). The full variable domain, completed using reference TRBV19 and TRBJ1-2, is DGGITQSPKYLFRKEGQNVTLSCEQNLNHDAMYWYRQDPGQGLRLIYYSQIVNDFQKGDIAEGYSVSREKKESFPLTVTSAQKNPTAFYLCASTRQGEVYGYTFGSGTRLTVV.

V gene TRBV5-1 combines with J gene TRBJ2-7; 8 positions match TRBD1. The V gene end was trimmed by 4 bases and the J gene end by 4 bases; junction bases not matched to a gene: 10. This CDR3 region has 15 residues. Germline CDR1 and CDR2: SGHRS and YFSETQ. The CDR3 is CASSPGQGVMYEQYF. Written as DNA, the CDR3 is TGCGCCAGCAGCCCCGGACAGGGTGTTATGTACGAGCAGTACTTC.

The chain carries TRBV19 and TRBJ2-7, with 7 bases fitting TRBD1. With 1 base clipped from V and 5 bases from J, the junction kept 5 bases outside the gene matches. Germline CDR1 reads LNHDA; CDR2 reads SQIVND (reference sequence). The CDR3 has 14 amino acids. As DNA, the CDR3 is TGTGCCAGTAGTATAGCGAGGGGGCGACACGAGCAGTACTTC. Translated: CASSIARGRHEQYF.

The rearrangement links TRBV19 to TRBJ1-4; a weak D match, TRBD1 (6 bases). The CDR3 length is 14 residues. V lost 3 bases and J 4 bases, leaving 9 bases between the germline ends. Germline V gene sequence: CDR1 LNHDA, CDR2 SQIVND (reference sequence). CDR3 loop: CASSIGGLNEKLFF. In nucleotides, the CDR3 is TGTGCCAGTAGTATCGGGGGCCTTAATGAAAAACTGTTTTTT.

The chain combines TRBV5-1 with TRBJ2-3; weak D call: TRBD2 (6 bases). Germline V CDR1 and CDR2: SGHRS, YFSETQ. V lost 4 bases and J lost 4, with 16 bases in between. CDR3 length: 15 residues. CDR3 DNA sequence: TGCGCCAGCAGCCTAACGGGACTGGTGCCAGATACGCAGTATTTT. This codes for CASSLTGLVPDTQYF.

The CDR3 loop reads CASSAGPTDTEAFF. The CDR3 nucleotides read TGTGCCAGCAGCGCGGGACCGACGGACACTGAAGCTTTCTTT. The chain joins TRBV7-3 to TRBJ1-1, with D maybe TRBD1 (5 bases). The CDR3 has 14 residues. Germline V CDR1 and CDR2: SGHTA, FQGTGA. V was pared by 5 bases and J by 3 bases, with 13 bases between.

This clone appeared a single time. The chain combines TRBV30 with TRBJ1-1; D is uncertain. The CDR3 covers 11 residues. Per germline, CDR1 GTSNPN and CDR2 SVGIG (reference sequence). Trimming stripped 7 bases from V and 4 bases from J, with 10 bases between. Written as DNA, the CDR3 is TGTGCCTCAGGACGGGGCACTGAAGCTTTCTTT. It translates to CASGRGTEAFF. Full variable domain (rest looked up from reference TRBV30 and TRBJ1-1): SQTIHQWPATLVQPVGSPLSLECTVEGTSNPNLYWYRQAAGRGLQLLFYSVGIGQISSEVPQNLSASRPQDRQFILSSKKLLLSDSGFYLCASGRGTEAFFGQGTRLTVV.

The J gene is TRBJ2-7, the V gene TRBV2; D is ambiguous. Germline assignment: CDR1 SNHLY and CDR2 FYNNEI. This CDR3 is built from 11 residues. V dropped 3 bases and J dropped 4 bases, with 4 bases sitting between them. The CDR3 nucleotides read TGTGCCAGCAGTGAGGAGTACGAGCAGTACTTC. Its translation is CASSEEYEQYF.

This chain connects TRBV28 to TRBJ1-1, with unresolved D. V gave up 5 bases and J gave up 6 bases, with 13 bases separating them. The CDR3 contains 13 residues. CDR1 is MDHEN, CDR2 SYDVKM, per germline. For the CDR3, the DNA is TGTGCCAGCAGTCCCGACTGGAGACCTGAAGCTTTCTTT. Encoded protein: CASSPDWRPEAFF.

The V gene is TRBV6-6, the J gene TRBJ2-5; weak D call: TRBD2 (8 bases). Trimming left V 6 bases short and J 3 bases short, with 17 bases between. The CDR3 loop spans 15 amino acids. Germline CDR1 is MNHNY and CDR2 is SVGAGI (reference sequence). CDR3 DNA sequence: TGTGCCAGCAGCTGGACTAGCCAGGGGGAAGAGACCCAGTACTTC. It is translated as CASSWTSQGEETQYF.

The J gene is TRBJ1-2, the V gene TRBV4-3; D perhaps matches TRBD1 (5 bases). CDR1 is LGHNA, CDR2 YSLEER, per germline. Trimming pared 3 bases from V and 4 bases from J, leaving 12 bases between. This CDR3 region has 14 residues. The CDR3 loop is CASSHRGGIYGYTF. CDR3 in DNA: TGCGCCAGCAGCCACCGGGGGGGGATCTATGGCTACACCTTC.

The rearrangement links TRBV6-7 to TRBJ1-1; TRBD1 might be the D (6 bases). TRBV6-7 is an ORF, with its function uncertain. CDR3 length: 14 residues. Trimming removed 6 bases at V and 5 bases at J, with 16 bases between. The CDR3 spells CASRRTAARTEAFF. The DNA of the CDR3 is TGTGCCAGCAGAAGGACAGCCGCACGGACTGAAGCTTTCTTT.

The chain combines TRBV30 with TRBJ1-2; TRBD1 is a possible D gene (6 bases). With 8 bases removed from V and 8 bases from J, the gap between germline ends came to 18 bases. CDR3 length: 12 amino acids. Germline CDR1 is GTSNPN and CDR2 is SVGIG (reference sequence). This CDR3 is CALTGQVKGYTF. DNA for the CDR3: TGTGCCCTCACAGGGCAGGTTAAGGGCTACACCTTC.

The DNA for the CDR3 is TGTGCCAGCAGCTTAGGAGGACAGGGAAGAGAGACCCAGTACTTC. This sequence encodes CASSLGGQGRETQYF. The genes are TRBV11-3 and TRBJ2-5; TRBD1 aligns across 8 bases. The V segment lost 1 base and the J segment 4 bases; nucleotides outside the gene matches: 5. The germline V gene has CDR1 SGHNT and CDR2 YENEEA. The CDR3 has 15 residues.

This clone was recorded only once. This chain uses TRBV4-1 with TRBJ2-5; D gene ambiguous. The CDR3 extends over 11 amino acids. In germline, CDR1 is MGHRA, CDR2 YSYEKL. The V and J ends lost 2 bases and 4 bases respectively, with 2 bases between them. This CDR3 is CASSQLETQYF. DNA of the CDR3: TGCGCCAGCAGCCAATTAGAGACCCAGTACTTC.

This rearrangement joins TRBV25-1 to TRBJ1-1; D might be TRBD1 (5 bases). The CDR3 is made up of 15 amino acids. Germline V gives CDR1 MGHDK, CDR2 SYGVNS. V was clipped by 4 bases and J by 0 bases, with 12 bases between them. CDR3 in amino acids: CASSVGPTLNTEAFF. CDR3 in DNA: TGTGCCAGCAGTGTGGGGCCAACATTGAACACTGAAGCTTTCTTT.

This clone was observed once. The chain uses TRBV11-2 and TRBJ2-1, with a tentative D call TRBD1 (6 bases). CDR3 length: 14 amino acids. CDR1 is SGHAT, CDR2 FQNNGV, per germline. V dropped 7 bases and J dropped 2 bases, with 12 bases sitting between them. The CDR3 bases are TGTGCCAGCATCCGAGGGGGTGCCTACAATGAGCAGTTCTTC. This codes for CASIRGGAYNEQFF. The variable domain in full, with the rest retrieved from reference TRBV11-2 and TRBJ2-1, is EAGVAQSPRYKIIEKRQSVAFWCNPISGHATLYWYQQILGQGPKLLIQFQNNGVVDDSQLPKDRFSAERLKGVDSTLKIQPAKLEDSAVYLCASIRGGAYNEQFFGPGTRLTVL.

This sequence joins TRBV19 and TRBJ1-1, with D uncertain. This CDR3 spans 13 amino acids. The germline CDR1 and CDR2 sequences are LNHDA and SQIVND (reference sequence). V dropped 4 bases and J dropped 4 bases, with 10 bases sitting between them. Written as DNA, the CDR3 is TGTGCCAGTAGTAGTAGGGTCGGCACTGAAGCTTTCTTT. Translation gives CASSSRVGTEAFF.

The rearrangement links TRBV11-2 to TRBJ2-7, with D unresolved. Trimming pared 8 bases from V and 3 bases from J, leaving 5 bases between. The CDR3 is made up of 10 amino acids. Looked up from germline, CDR1 is SGHAT and CDR2 is FQNNGV. The CDR3 nucleotides read TGTGCCAGCGGCGGCTACGAGCAGTACTTC. Residues: CASGGYEQYF.